This paragraph covers one T cell receptor beta chain sequence. In the authors' methods: Reference gene primer amplification gave nucleated cell count estimates. Here immunoSEQ multiplex PCR was the method, and the copy in TCRdb shows in-frame clones only, minus some. Clone size and the V and J calls come from that table; the DNA yielded D and trimming. This table holds 130,000 to 150,000 clones, around nine tenths found once. The entry originates in a study of blood T cell repertoires in COVID-19. Across the whole study: Acute and convalescent COVID-19 specimens originated in the United States, Italy and Spain. T cells, B-cell-depleted T cells, or PBMCs provided the cDNA or gDNA that served as material.

This sequence originates from a human donor in a cohort sampled during active COVID-19. The sequencing input was peripheral blood.

This CDR3 is CASSLEQVPSYEQYF. The CDR3 coding sequence is TGTGCCAGCAGCTTGGAACAAGTACCCTCCTACGAGCAGTACTTC. The chain carries TRBV5-4 and TRBJ2-7; no clear D gene. V lost 0 bases to trimming and J lost 0 bases, with 10 bases between them. The CDR3 loop spans 15 amino acids. The germline V gene has CDR1 SGHNT and CDR2 YYREEE (reference sequence). Complete variable domain (other parts from reference TRBV5-4 and TRBJ2-7): ETGVTQSPTHLIKTRGQQVTLRCSSQSGHNTVSWYQQALGQGPQFIFQYYREEENGRGNFPPRFSGLQFPNYSSELNVNALELDDSALYLCASSLEQVPSYEQYFGPGTRLTVT.